The 20 T cell receptor beta chains below come from one sample, sequenced in a study of blood T cell repertoires in COVID-19. Method: immunoSEQ multiplex PCR; TCRdb's copy keeps in-frame clones and lacks some. The profile shows tens of thousands of clones, 88% of them singletons. The sequenced sample consisted of peripheral blood. These receptor sequences come from a human donor in a cohort sampled during active COVID-19.

V is TRBV2 and J is TRBJ1-5; a possible D gene is TRBD1 (5 bases). The germline V gene has CDR1 SNHLY and CDR2 FYNNEI. CDR3 size: 14 residues. With 4 bases removed from V and 3 bases from J, the gap between germline ends came to 10 bases. Here the CDR3 DNA reads TGTGCCAGCAGTGGGTCAGGGTTCAATCAGCCCCAGCATTTT. Protein sequence: CASSGSGFNQPQHF. The full variable domain, rest sourced from reference TRBV2 and TRBJ1-5, is EPEVTQTPSHQVTQMGQEVILRCVPISNHLYFYWYRQILGQKVEFLVSFYNNEISEKSEIFDDQFSVERPDGSNFTLKIRSTKLEDSAMYFCASSGSGFNQPQHFGDGTRLSIL.

The chain uses TRBV5-1 and TRBJ2-3; D remains ambiguous. Germline CDR1 reads SGHRS; CDR2 reads YFSETQ. The V gene lost 3 bases and the J gene lost 4 bases, with 15 bases spanning the gap. The CDR3 is 15 residues long. In DNA, the CDR3 is TGCGCCAGCAGCTATACTATCCTCGCCGCAGATACGCAGTATTTT. Protein sequence: CASSYTILAADTQYF.

The sample holds one count of this clone. The genes are TRBV2 and TRBJ2-2; TRBD2 aligns across 8 bases. Unmatched junction bases numbered 3, after V lost 3 bases and J lost 3 bases. CDR3 length: 15 residues. Germline lookup yields CDR1 SNHLY and CDR2 FYNNEI. The CDR3 sequence is CASSEAGGDTGELFF. CDR3 sequence (DNA): TGTGCCAGCAGTGAGGCGGGAGGTGACACCGGGGAGCTGTTTTTT. The entire variable domain, with the rest obtained from reference TRBV2 and TRBJ2-2, is as follows: EPEVTQTPSHQVTQMGQEVILRCVPISNHLYFYWYRQILGQKVEFLVSFYNNEISEKSEIFDDQFSVERPDGSNFTLKIRSTKLEDSAMYFCASSEAGGDTGELFFGEGSRLTVL.

The chain has TRBV2 and TRBJ2-7, with TRBD1 identical over 7 bases. Germline CDR1 SNHLY, CDR2 FYNNEI. The CDR3 spans 14 residues. Losses at the gene ends were 4 bases for V and 2 bases for J; bases not matched to a gene: 5. The CDR3 spells CASSVEGAAYEQYF. For the CDR3, the DNA is TGTGCCAGCAGTGTAGAGGGGGCAGCCTACGAGCAGTACTTC.

The genes are TRBV6-2 or TRBV6-3 and TRBJ2-2; D is perhaps TRBD1 (6 bases). Germline V CDR1 and CDR2: MNHEY, SVGEGT. CDR3 length equals 17 residues. Trimming took off 6 bases at V and 5 bases at J, with 22 bases between the two ends. CDR3 in DNA: TGTGCCAGCAGCCCTTTCAGGGGCGCTATGGGTACCGGGGAGCTGTTTTTT. This translates into CASSPFRGAMGTGELFF.

There are a few counts of this clone. The chain joins TRBV7-3 to TRBJ2-7, with 7 positions matching TRBD2. From germline, CDR1 is SGHTA and CDR2 FQGTGA. This CDR3 region has 15 residues. The V segment lost 3 bases and the J segment 3 bases; nucleotides outside the gene matches: 8. Written as DNA, the CDR3 is TGTGCCAGCAGCTTCGCCCCGGGAGGTAACTACGAGCAGTACTTC. It yields the protein CASSFAPGGNYEQYF.

The rearrangement uses TRBV2 and TRBJ2-7; D gene uncertain. This CDR3 contains 13 residues. The germline gives CDR1 SNHLY, CDR2 FYNNEI. Trimming left V 4 bases short and J 1 base short, with 8 bases between. The CDR3 region is CASSGTRSYEQYF. The CDR3 coding sequence is TGTGCCAGCAGTGGTACCAGATCCTACGAGCAGTACTTC.

The rearrangement joins TRBV9 to TRBJ2-1; weak D call: TRBD2 (7 bases). There are 15 residues in the CDR3. The V and J ends lost 4 bases and 12 bases respectively, with 23 bases between them. The germline gives CDR1 SGDLS, CDR2 YYNGEE. CDR3 bases: TGTGCCAGCAGCCTCAGAGGCGGGGGCCATATTACGCAGTTCTTC. As protein: CASSLRGGGHITQFF.

The V gene is TRBV5-1, the J gene TRBJ2-3; perhaps TRBD2 as D (6 bases). Trimming removed 5 bases from V and 3 bases from J, with 13 bases in between. The V gene's germline CDR1 is SGHRS and CDR2 YFSETQ. The CDR3 loop spans 14 amino acids. This chain's CDR3 is CASRNSGGTDTQYF. The CDR3 region has the DNA TGCGCCAGCAGAAACTCTGGAGGGACAGATACGCAGTATTTT.

This clone has more than one count but fewer than ten. V is TRBV5-1 and J is TRBJ2-2; D may be TRBD1 (6 bases). V lost 3 bases and J lost 7, with 10 bases in between. CDR1 is SGHRS, CDR2 YFSETQ, per germline. The CDR3 is 13 residues long. The DNA of the CDR3 is TGCGCCAGCAGCTCGGACAGACACGGGGAGCTGTTTTTT. Encoded protein: CASSSDRHGELFF.

The rearrangement uses TRBV4-3 and TRBJ2-1; TRBD2 matches at 8 bases. With V trimmed by 0 bases and J by 14 bases, 9 bases remained unmatched. The CDR3 covers 14 residues. CDR1 is LGHNA, CDR2 YSLEER, per germline. CDR3 coding DNA: TGCGCCAGCAGCCAAGAGGTCCAGCGGGGGAGCAAGTTCTTC. This translates into CASSQEVQRGSKFF.

V usage is TRBV12-3 or TRBV12-4 and J usage is TRBJ1-5; no clear D gene. V was cut by 3 bases and J by 4 bases, with 7 bases left in between. The CDR3 has 13 amino acids. For the CDR3, the DNA is TGTGCCAGCAGTTTCCAGCGGAATCAGCCCCAGCATTTT. Translating it yields CASSFQRNQPQHF.

The count of this clone is one. The genes are TRBV6-5 and TRBJ2-7; possible D gene TRBD1, 6 bases. The CDR3 runs to 14 residues. V dropped 6 bases and J dropped 3 bases, with 15 bases sitting between them. The germline V gene has CDR1 MNHEY and CDR2 SVGAGI. The CDR3 region is CASRGPGTSYEQYF. In DNA, the CDR3 is TGTGCCAGCAGAGGACCGGGGACAAGCTACGAGCAGTACTTC.

The J gene is TRBJ2-1, the V gene TRBV5-1; 10 positions agree with TRBD2. This CDR3 contains 15 residues. The junction had 6 bases not matched to a gene; V was cut back by 1 base and J by 8 bases. Germline V gene data show CDR1 as SGHRS and CDR2 as YFSETQ. Here the CDR3 reads CASSLPAGGLDEQFF. DNA for the CDR3: TGCGCCAGCAGCTTGCCAGCGGGAGGGTTAGATGAGCAGTTCTTC.

This clone has only a few counts. At one end the junction does not follow the germline gene, possibly because of a read error. The rearrangement uses TRBV3-1 (or the pseudogene TRBV3-2) and TRBJ1-2; tentatively, D is TRBD1 (5 bases). In germline, CDR1 is LGHDT, CDR2 YNNKEL (reference sequence). This CDR3 is 10 amino acids long. CDR3 protein: CASSQTVTIF. CDR3 nucleotides: TGTGCCAGCAGCCAGACAGTGACGATCTTC.

The rearrangement joins TRBV7-9 to TRBJ2-7; no clear D gene. Germline V lookup: CDR1 SEHNR, CDR2 FQNEAQ (reference sequence). The V and J ends lost 3 bases and 1 base respectively, with 10 bases between them. CDR3 length: 14 residues. The CDR3 is CASSLSSSSYEQYF. Here the CDR3 DNA reads TGTGCCAGCAGCTTGTCCTCTTCTTCCTACGAGCAGTACTTC.

The chain employs TRBV28 and TRBJ2-1, with 8 bases aligning to TRBD1. This CDR3 spans 15 amino acids. V lost 6 bases to trimming and J lost 1 base; unmatched junction nucleotides: 5. Germline V gene sequence: CDR1 MDHEN, CDR2 SYDVKM. The DNA for the CDR3 is TGTGCCAGCAGCAAAGACAGGGGATCCTACAATGAGCAGTTCTTC. This sequence encodes CASSKDRGSYNEQFF.

The chain combines TRBV11-2 with TRBJ2-3, with D maybe TRBD1 (8 bases). Germline V gene lookup returns CDR1 SGHAT and CDR2 FQNNGV. The CDR3 sequence is 17 residues long. The V gene lost 3 bases and the J gene lost 1 base, with 17 bases spanning the gap. The CDR3 loop is CASSFRTGGVGTDTQYF. CDR3 DNA sequence: TGTGCCAGCAGCTTTCGAACAGGGGGGGTGGGCACAGATACGCAGTATTTT.

This chain connects TRBV6-2 or TRBV6-3 to TRBJ2-5, with 8 positions matching TRBD2. V lost 2 bases and J lost 1; bases outside the gene matches: 9. The germline CDR1 and CDR2 sequences are MNHEY and SVGEGT. The CDR3 totals 17 residues. The CDR3 bases are TGTGCCAGCAGTTACCCGTCTTCGGGGGGGAGCCAAGAGACCCAGTACTTC. This codes for CASSYPSSGGSQETQYF.

The rearrangement uses TRBV19 and TRBJ2-2; no definite D call. Trimming took 5 bases from V and 0 from J, leaving 7 bases between them. CDR1 and CDR2 from the germline V gene are LNHDA and SQIVND (reference sequence). The CDR3 has 14 amino acids. CDR3 amino acids: CASSEWPNTGELFF. DNA for the CDR3: TGTGCCAGTAGTGAATGGCCGAACACCGGGGAGCTGTTTTTT. The full variable domain, rest sourced from reference TRBV19 and TRBJ2-2, is DGGITQSPKYLFRKEGQNVTLSCEQNLNHDAMYWYRQDPGQGLRLIYYSQIVNDFQKGDIAEGYSVSREKKESFPLTVTSAQKNPTAFYLCASSEWPNTGELFFGEGSRLTVL.